This is a list of T cell receptor beta chains from one sample in a study of chemoradiotherapy in HPV16-positive cancers. Sequencing was performed with immunoSEQ multiplex PCR; in TCRdb, only in-frame clones are kept and a portion is missing. This sample yields about 410 clones, of which roughly 82% are seen a single time; around 29% belongs to the top ten. This sample comprised tumor tissue, obtained from a patient who underwent chemoradiotherapy. These receptors were collected from a human donor with HPV-associated anogenital cancer. Both conserved end residues are part of each CDR3. D genes are given only for firm matches. Rows may omit the clone size; those that give it use once, few, many or a size class.

v_gene	abundance	d_gene	j_gene	CDR3aa	CDR3nt
TRBV19	.	.	TRBJ1-1	CASNQPGTSAEAFF	TGTGCCAGTAACCAGCCCGGGACATCCGCTGAAGCTTTCTTT
TRBV27	once	.	TRBJ2-5	CASSLVLRGRETQYF	TGTGCCAGCAGTTTAGTCCTGCGGGGGCGGGAGACCCAGTACTTC
TRBV7-2	.	TRBD2	TRBJ2-3	CASSLAGGGITDTQYF	TGTGCCAGCAGCTTAGCAGGCGGGGGAATCACAGATACGCAGTATTTT
TRBV19	.	.	TRBJ2-6	CASSITTGSGANVLTF	TGTGCCAGTAGTATTACGACCGGCTCTGGGGCCAACGTCCTGACTTTC
TRBV30	.	.	TRBJ1-2	CAWSVLDSHNGYTF	TGTGCCTGGAGTGTACTAGATAGCCACAATGGCTACACCTTC
TRBV6-6	.	TRBD1	TRBJ2-7	CASSYAEGGTGYEQYF	TGTGCCAGCAGTTACGCTGAGGGAGGGACAGGGTACGAGCAGTACTTC
TRBV25-1	.	TRBD1	TRBJ1-6	CASSDEGAHSPLHF	TGTGCCAGCAGTGACGAGGGGGCGCATTCACCCCTCCACTTT
TRBV29-1	.	.	TRBJ2-1	CSVARSGRYNEQFF	TGCAGCGTCGCCCGGAGCGGGCGATACAATGAGCAGTTCTTC
TRBV6-4	.	TRBD2	TRBJ2-2	CASSAGLENTGELFF	TGTGCCAGCAGCGCCGGACTAGAGAACACCGGGGAGCTGTTTTTT
TRBV18	.	.	TRBJ2-2	CASSPYKTNTGELFF	TGTGCCAGCTCACCCTACAAAACGAACACCGGGGAGCTGTTTTTT
TRBV12-5	.	TRBD1	TRBJ2-7	CASGRQGTSHEQYF	TGTGCTAGTGGTCGACAGGGAACTTCCCACGAGCAGTACTTC
TRBV29-1	.	.	TRBJ1-1	CSVLGGRDIMNTEAFF	TGCAGCGTTTTAGGGGGTCGGGACATAATGAACACTGAAGCTTTCTTT
TRBV28	.	.	TRBJ1-1	CASSLGQTNTEAFF	TGTGCCAGCAGTTTAGGCCAGACGAACACTGAAGCTTTCTTT
TRBV19	.	TRBD1	TRBJ2-1	CASSGRDRAYNEQFF	TGTGCCAGTAGCGGCCGAGACAGGGCTTACAATGAGCAGTTCTTC
TRBV6-6	.	TRBD1	TRBJ2-3	CASSSNRDRGPDTQYF	TGTGCCAGCAGTTCCAACCGGGACAGGGGGCCAGATACGCAGTATTTT
TRBV27	.	.	TRBJ2-3	CASSAYSTDTQYF	TGTGCCAGCAGTGCCTATAGCACAGATACGCAGTATTTT